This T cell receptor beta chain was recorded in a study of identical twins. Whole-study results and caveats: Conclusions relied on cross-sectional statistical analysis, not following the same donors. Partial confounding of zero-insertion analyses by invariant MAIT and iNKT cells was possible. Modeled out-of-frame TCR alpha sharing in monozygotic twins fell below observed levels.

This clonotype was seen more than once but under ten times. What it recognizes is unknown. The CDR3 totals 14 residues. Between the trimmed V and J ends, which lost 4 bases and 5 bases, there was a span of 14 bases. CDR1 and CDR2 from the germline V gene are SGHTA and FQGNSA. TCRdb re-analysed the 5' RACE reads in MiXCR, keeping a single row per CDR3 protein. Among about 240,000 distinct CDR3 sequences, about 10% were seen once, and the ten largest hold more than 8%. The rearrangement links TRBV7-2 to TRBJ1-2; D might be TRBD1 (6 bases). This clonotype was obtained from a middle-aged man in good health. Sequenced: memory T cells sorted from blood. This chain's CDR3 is CASSSSQGKYGYTF. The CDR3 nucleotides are TGTGCCAGCAGCTCGTCACAGGGAAAATATGGCTACACCTTC.